What follows are 21 T cell receptor beta chains derived from one specimen sequenced in a study of blood T cell repertoires in COVID-19. Here immunoSEQ multiplex PCR was the method, and the copy in TCRdb shows in-frame clones only, minus some. The sample yields about 270,000 clones, about 89% seen once. Input material: PBMCs or T cells enriched from blood (not recorded which). All receptors come from a woman aged 18-30 years who had recovered from COVID-19.

This clone was recorded a few times. The chain uses TRBV9 and TRBJ2-7; 7 bases match TRBD1. The CDR3 is made up of 13 amino acids. V was pared by 2 bases and J by 6 bases, with 5 bases of the junction left unmatched. From germline, CDR1 is SGDLS and CDR2 YYNGEE. In nucleotides, the CDR3 is TGTGCCAGCAGCGTCGACAGGGACCCCGAGCAGTACTTC. Protein product: CASSVDRDPEQYF.

The genes are TRBV19 and TRBJ1-1; D remains ambiguous. Germline CDR1 LNHDA, CDR2 SQIVND (reference sequence). Between the trimmed V and J ends, which lost 5 bases and 0 bases, there was a span of 13 bases. The CDR3 is 15 residues long. CDR3 residues: CASSPLRDVNTEAFF. The CDR3 DNA reads TGTGCCAGTAGTCCGCTGCGGGATGTGAACACTGAAGCTTTCTTT.

V gene TRBV7-2 combines with J gene TRBJ2-7; perhaps TRBD1 as D (6 bases). Germline lookup yields CDR1 SGHTA and CDR2 FQGNSA. Trimming stripped 5 bases from V and 3 bases from J, with 14 bases between. The CDR3 consists of 14 residues. CDR3 protein: CASSQTGTSYEQYF. The DNA for the CDR3 is TGTGCCAGCAGCCAAACCGGGACAAGCTACGAGCAGTACTTC.

The chain is built from TRBV7-8 and TRBJ2-1, with TRBD2 identical over 13 bases. This CDR3 is 16 amino acids long. Germline V CDR1 and CDR2: SGHVS, FQNEAQ. V lost 3 bases and J lost 8; bases outside the gene matches: 7. The CDR3 is CASSLRTSGSFDEQFF. The CDR3 DNA sequence: TGTGCCAGCAGCTTGCGGACTAGCGGGAGTTTCGATGAGCAGTTCTTC. The full variable domain, rest sourced from reference TRBV7-8 and TRBJ2-1, is GAGVSQSPRYKVAKRGQDVALRCDPISGHVSLFWYQQALGQGPEFLTYFQNEAQLDKSGLPSDRFFAERPEGSVSTLKIQRTQQEDSAVYLCASSLRTSGSFDEQFFGPGTRLTVL.

The J gene is TRBJ2-7, the V gene TRBV5-6; tentatively, D is TRBD2 (6 bases). Germline V lookup: CDR1 SGHDT, CDR2 YYEEEE. V was cut by 0 bases and J by 0 bases, with 16 bases left in between. CDR3 length equals 17 residues. The CDR3 protein is CASSLASLAGLSYEQYF. In DNA form, the CDR3 reads TGTGCCAGCAGCTTGGCCAGTTTGGCGGGACTCTCCTACGAGCAGTACTTC.

The rearrangement joins TRBV19 to TRBJ2-1; 10 bases agree with TRBD1. The CDR3 consists of 12 residues. Germline-derived CDR1 and CDR2 are LNHDA and SQIVND (reference sequence). V lost 4 bases and J lost 13; bases outside the gene matches: 4. Here the CDR3 DNA reads TGTGCCAGTAGTACCGACAGGGGGCGCCAGTTCTTC. Residues: CASSTDRGRQFF.

The chain carries TRBV11-2 and TRBJ2-5; 7 positions agree with TRBD2. CDR3 length: 16 amino acids. Per the germline V gene, CDR1 is SGHAT and CDR2 is FQNNGV. J was trimmed by 1 base and V by 2 bases; bases with no gene match: 7. Written as DNA, the CDR3 is TGTGCCAGCAGCTTATTAGCTAGCGGTAGCCAAGAGACCCAGTACTTC. Residues: CASSLLASGSQETQYF.

The CDR3 protein is CASSPGTGPSSWGEQYF. DNA for the CDR3: TGTGCCAGTAGTCCTGGGACAGGTCCCTCTTCGTGGGGGGAACAGTACTTC. The rearrangement links TRBV19 to TRBJ2-7, with 8 bases matching TRBD1. V lost 5 bases, J lost 10 bases, and 22 bases stayed unmatched. Germline CDR1 LNHDA, CDR2 SQIVND (reference sequence). The CDR3 covers 17 residues.

V usage is TRBV5-1 and J usage is TRBJ2-1; D not resolved. The germline V gene has CDR1 SGHRS and CDR2 YFSETQ. V lost 4 bases, J lost 1 base, and 9 bases lay in between. The CDR3 sequence is 14 residues long. CDR3 amino acids: CASSRAVSYNEQFF. The CDR3 region has the DNA TGCGCCAGCAGCCGCGCGGTATCCTACAATGAGCAGTTCTTC. The full variable domain, completed using reference TRBV5-1 and TRBJ2-1, is KAGVTQTPRYLIKTRGQQVTLSCSPISGHRSVSWYQQTPGQGLQFLFEYFSETQRNKGNFPGRFSGRQFSNSRSEMNVSTLELGDSALYLCASSRAVSYNEQFFGPGTRLTVL.

The V gene is TRBV3-1 (or the pseudogene TRBV3-2), the J gene TRBJ2-5, with D perhaps TRBD2 (6 bases). CDR1 LGHDT and CDR2 YNNKEL come from the germline V gene (reference sequence). V lost 0 bases and J 5 bases, leaving 16 bases between the germline ends. CDR3 size: 16 residues. CDR3 in amino acids: CASSQDWREVRETQYF. Written as DNA, the CDR3 is TGTGCCAGCAGCCAAGATTGGCGGGAAGTCAGGGAGACCCAGTACTTC.

The V and J genes are TRBV28 and TRBJ1-5, with D unclear. Germline CDR1 MDHEN, CDR2 SYDVKM. Trimming removed 3 bases from V and 2 bases from J, with 11 bases in between. The CDR3 contains 15 residues. CDR3 loop: CASSFPWEGNQPQHF. The DNA for the CDR3 is TGTGCCAGCAGTTTCCCTTGGGAGGGCAATCAGCCCCAGCATTTT.

V gene TRBV30 combines with J gene TRBJ1-5; TRBD1 is a possible D gene (6 bases). This CDR3 has 16 amino acids. The V and J ends lost 0 bases and 2 bases respectively, with 14 bases between them. Germline-derived CDR1 and CDR2 are GTSNPN and SVGIG (reference sequence). CDR3 in amino acids: CAWSVQTPGGNQPQHF. The CDR3 DNA follows: TGTGCCTGGAGTGTACAAACCCCAGGGGGCAATCAGCCCCAGCATTTT.

The chain joins TRBV24-1 to TRBJ2-2; the D is unclear. V lost 8 bases and J 2 bases, leaving 5 bases between the germline ends. From germline, CDR1 is KGHDR and CDR2 SFDVKD. CDR3 length: 12 residues. CDR3 nucleotide sequence: TGTGCCACCAATAGTAACACCGGGGAGCTGTTTTTT. As protein: CATNSNTGELFF.

This clone was recorded a few times. J is TRBJ2-1 and V is TRBV27; tentative D call: TRBD1 (6 bases). The germline CDR1 and CDR2 sequences are MNHEY and SMNVEV (reference sequence). The V and J ends lost 3 bases and 8 bases respectively, with 23 bases between them. This CDR3 spans 17 amino acids. The CDR3: CASSLGLDWNRADEQFF. CDR3 sequence (DNA): TGTGCCAGCAGTTTGGGCCTGGACTGGAACAGGGCGGATGAGCAGTTCTTC.

The chain joins TRBV2 to TRBJ2-1, with D possibly being TRBD1 (6 bases). Trimming shortened V by 3 bases and J by 2 bases, and 8 bases separated the two germline ends. The CDR3 has 14 residues. Germline values: CDR1 SNHLY, CDR2 FYNNEI. CDR3 sequence (DNA): TGTGCCAGCAGTGAGGGGGCCACCTACAATGAGCAGTTCTTC. The encoded protein is CASSEGATYNEQFF.

This chain connects TRBV6-2 or TRBV6-3 to TRBJ1-2, with 9 bases lining up with TRBD1. The V gene's germline CDR1 is MNHEY and CDR2 SVGEGT. V lost 0 bases and J lost 8; bases outside the gene matches: 7. The CDR3 extends over 15 amino acids. CDR3 nucleotides: TGTGCCAGCAGTTACTCGGGACAGGGTGTCTACGGCTACACCTTC. It yields the protein CASSYSGQGVYGYTF.

The rearrangement links TRBV25-1 to TRBJ1-1, with D possibly being TRBD1 (6 bases). The V gene lost 5 bases and the J gene lost 3 bases, with 10 bases spanning the gap. Per the germline V gene, CDR1 is MGHDK and CDR2 is SYGVNS. This CDR3 region has 13 residues. CDR3 protein: CASSTGRYTEAFF. DNA of the CDR3: TGTGCCAGCAGTACAGGGCGGTACACTGAAGCTTTCTTT.

This clone has a handful of counts. At one of its ends the junction is not consistent with the germline gene, which may arise from a read error. CDR3 coding DNA: TGTGCCAGCAGCTCCCGACAGGGGGCTAATTATGGCTACACCTTC. Amino acid sequence: CASSSRQGANYGYTF. The chain employs TRBV5-4 and TRBJ1-2; 10 nucleotides match TRBD1. The germline CDR1 and CDR2 sequences are SGHNT and YYREEE (reference sequence). This CDR3 has 15 amino acids. The whole variable domain, remainder taken from reference TRBV5-4 and TRBJ1-2, is ETGVTQSPTHLIKTRGQQVTLRCSSQSGHNTVSWYQQALGQGPQFIFQYYREEENGRGNFPPRFSGLQFPNYSSELNVNALELDDSALYLCASSSRQGANYGYTFGSGTRLTVV.

The V gene is TRBV28, the J gene TRBJ2-1; the D is unclear. Germline V gene data show CDR1 as MDHEN and CDR2 as SYDVKM. The CDR3 extends over 15 amino acids. V lost 3 bases and J 5 bases, leaving 14 bases between the germline ends. The chain's CDR3 is CASSFIFQRHNEQFF. DNA of the CDR3: TGTGCCAGCAGTTTCATATTCCAGCGTCACAATGAGCAGTTCTTC.

V is TRBV3-1 (or the pseudogene TRBV3-2) and J is TRBJ2-7, with 7 bases matching TRBD2. The CDR3 runs 14 residues. Germline V gene sequence: CDR1 LGHDT, CDR2 YNNKEL (reference sequence). V lost 4 bases, J lost 4 bases, and 7 bases stayed unmatched. CDR3 residues: CASSPSQGGYEQYF. CDR3 in DNA: TGTGCCAGCAGCCCCTCGCAGGGAGGGTACGAGCAGTACTTC.

The DNA for the CDR3 is TGTGCCAGCAGCTTCCTCGAGAATCCCTCTGGGGCCAACGTCCTGACTTTC. Translating it yields CASSFLENPSGANVLTF. This chain joins TRBV7-8 and TRBJ2-6; unclear D gene. V lost 3 bases and J lost 0, with 12 bases in between. This CDR3 spans 17 amino acids. Germline V lookup: CDR1 SGHVS, CDR2 FQNEAQ.